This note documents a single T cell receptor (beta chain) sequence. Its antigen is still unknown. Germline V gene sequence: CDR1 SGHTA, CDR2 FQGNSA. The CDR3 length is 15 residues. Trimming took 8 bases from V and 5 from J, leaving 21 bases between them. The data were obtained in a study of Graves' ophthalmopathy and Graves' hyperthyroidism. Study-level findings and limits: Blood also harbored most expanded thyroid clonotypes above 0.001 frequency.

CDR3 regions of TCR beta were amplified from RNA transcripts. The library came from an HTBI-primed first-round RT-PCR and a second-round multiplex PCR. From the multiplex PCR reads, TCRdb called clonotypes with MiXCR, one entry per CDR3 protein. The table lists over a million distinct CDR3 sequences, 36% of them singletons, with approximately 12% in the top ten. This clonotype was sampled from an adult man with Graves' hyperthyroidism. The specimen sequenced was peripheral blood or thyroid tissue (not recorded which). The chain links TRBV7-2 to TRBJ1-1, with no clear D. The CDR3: CASSPLSGTKTEAFF. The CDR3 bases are TGTGCCAGCTCACCGCTGTCAGGCACTAAGACTGAAGCTTTCTTT.